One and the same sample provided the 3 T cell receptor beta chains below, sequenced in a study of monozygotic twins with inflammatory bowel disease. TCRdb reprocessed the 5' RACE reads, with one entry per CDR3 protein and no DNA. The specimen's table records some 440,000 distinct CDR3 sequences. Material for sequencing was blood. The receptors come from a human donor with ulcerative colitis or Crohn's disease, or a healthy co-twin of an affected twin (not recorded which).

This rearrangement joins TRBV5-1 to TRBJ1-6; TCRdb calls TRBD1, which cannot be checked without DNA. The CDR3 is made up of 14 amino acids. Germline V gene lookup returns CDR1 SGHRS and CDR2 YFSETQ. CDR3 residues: CASRVWTENSPLHF.

The CDR3 sequence: CASSLDAGVTDTQYF. The rearrangement joins TRBV11-2 to TRBJ2-3; TCRdb lists TRBD1, though no DNA is available to test this call. Per germline, CDR1 SGHAT and CDR2 FQNNGV. This CDR3 region has 15 residues.

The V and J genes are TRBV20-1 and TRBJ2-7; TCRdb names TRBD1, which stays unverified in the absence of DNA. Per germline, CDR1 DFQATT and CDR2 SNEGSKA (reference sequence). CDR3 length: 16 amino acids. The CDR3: CSAENFRDRGSHEQYF.